This T cell receptor beta chain was observed in a study of blood T cell repertoires in COVID-19. Study context: Sample material is recorded as cDNA or gDNA derived from T cells, B-cell-depleted T cells, or PBMCs.

Produced via immunoSEQ multiplex PCR; TCRdb's table is partial and in-frame only. This sample has approximately 300,000 clones, with about nine tenths found just once. This receptor was identified in a woman younger than 45 with COVID-19, enrolled during active disease. The specimen sequenced was peripheral blood.

The CDR3 DNA follows: TGTGCCAGCAGTTCAGCGACTCCACGGGGCACTGAAGCTTTCTTT. It codes for CASSSATPRGTEAFF. This chain uses TRBV6-5 with TRBJ1-1, with D unresolved. Per germline, CDR1 MNHEY and CDR2 SVGAGI. V lost 4 bases to trimming and J lost 4 bases, with 16 bases between them. The CDR3 loop spans 15 amino acids.